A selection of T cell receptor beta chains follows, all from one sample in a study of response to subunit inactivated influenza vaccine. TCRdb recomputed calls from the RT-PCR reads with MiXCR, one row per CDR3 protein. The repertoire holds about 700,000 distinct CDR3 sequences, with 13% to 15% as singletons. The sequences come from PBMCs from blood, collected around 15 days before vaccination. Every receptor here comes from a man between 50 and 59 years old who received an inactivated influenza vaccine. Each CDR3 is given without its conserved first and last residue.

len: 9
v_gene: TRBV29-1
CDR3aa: SVAQQETQY

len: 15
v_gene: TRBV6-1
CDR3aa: ASFLAGGRGTYNEQF

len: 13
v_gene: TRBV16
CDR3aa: ASSRWTASNQPQH

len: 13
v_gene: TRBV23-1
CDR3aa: ASTPGARANQPQH

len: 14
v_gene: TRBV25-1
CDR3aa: ASSGSHPLGYNEQF

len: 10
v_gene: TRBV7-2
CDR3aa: ASSLVSVELF

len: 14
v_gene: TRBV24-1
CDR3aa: ATSDLTGSGTDTQY

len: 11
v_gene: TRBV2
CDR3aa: ASRIRPGEKLF

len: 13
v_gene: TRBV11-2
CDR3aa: ASSSRQGANYGYT

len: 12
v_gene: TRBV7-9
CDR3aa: ASSDRNMNTEAF

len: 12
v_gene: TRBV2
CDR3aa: ASSERGQGFGYT

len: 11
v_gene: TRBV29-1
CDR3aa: SVETGRNQPQH

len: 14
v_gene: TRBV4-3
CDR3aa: ASSLGGAGTYNEQF

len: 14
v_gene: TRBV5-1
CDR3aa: ASSSTKGPGTDTQY

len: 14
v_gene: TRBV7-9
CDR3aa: ASSGTGTGRMGTQY

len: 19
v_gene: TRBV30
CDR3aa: AWSVGPPSGGVAKPTGELF

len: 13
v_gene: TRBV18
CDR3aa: ASSPTGPTGYEQY

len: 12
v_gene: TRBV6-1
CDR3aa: ASSPTGSRYEQY

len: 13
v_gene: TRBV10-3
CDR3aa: AISALGGAQEKLF

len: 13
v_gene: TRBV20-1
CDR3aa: SAFSAGTGTDTQY

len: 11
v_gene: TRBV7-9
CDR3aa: ASSYGPWEGYT

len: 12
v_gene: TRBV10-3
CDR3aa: AISAGQVNSPLH

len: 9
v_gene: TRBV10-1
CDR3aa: ASGTGSEQF

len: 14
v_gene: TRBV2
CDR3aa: ASRRRTGDSNQPQH

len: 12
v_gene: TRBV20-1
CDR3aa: SLSLRDRGNIQY

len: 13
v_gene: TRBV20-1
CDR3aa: SAPKSGTGNTEAF

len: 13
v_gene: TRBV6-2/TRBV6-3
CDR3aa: ASSYSRTASYEQY

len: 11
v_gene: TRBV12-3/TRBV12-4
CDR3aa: ASSPTGSNEQF

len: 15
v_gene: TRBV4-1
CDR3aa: ASSQFPGQGAGEGYT

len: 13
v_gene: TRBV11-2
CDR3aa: ASSLLSFTGGEQY